This T cell receptor beta chain originates from a study of blood T cells in healthy people across ages. This clonotype was seen a few times. The antigen remains unidentified. Extracted total RNA amounted to at least 5.5 micrograms for each sample. This CDR3 spans 15 amino acids. J gave up 0 bases and V 7 bases, and 7 bases lay outside the gene matches. Germline loops: CDR1 MNHNS, CDR2 SASEGT. Whole-study findings and limits: Because donor CMV status was unknown, expanded clonotype changes were possibly confounded. Observed TCR beta diversity per million T cells went down as age went up. This fall followed a roughly linear course with age.

PCR was performed a second time for about 7 to 12 cycles using a sample-barcoded 5' primer and a J-beta primer mix. From the 5' RACE reads, TCRdb called clonotypes with MiXCR, one entry per CDR3 protein. There are around 750,000 distinct CDR3 sequences in the sample; 53% occur only once, and roughly 37% lies in the top ten. The receptor was derived from a man at least 80 years old in good health. The sequenced material came from blood. The genes are TRBV6-1 and TRBJ2-3, with TRBD1 matching 7 bases. CDR3 residues: CASTMGQRSTDTQYF. Here the CDR3 DNA reads TGTGCCAGCACCATGGGACAGCGTAGCACAGATACGCAGTATTTT.